This T cell receptor beta chain is drawn from a study of blood T cells in healthy people across ages. Study-wide results and limits: Greater diversity and more naive CD4+ cells were seen in long-lived donors than in aged donors. PBMCs left unsorted prevented a conclusive naive versus antigen-experienced comparison.

The length of the CDR3 is 14 residues. Trimming cost V 5 bases and J 3 bases; bases outside gene matches: 6. The germline gives CDR1 DFQATT, CDR2 SNEGSKA (reference sequence). This clonotype showed up just a few times. The antigen is unknown. The authors ran a second PCR of about 6 to 11 cycles using a sample-barcoded 5' primer and a J-beta primer mix. TCRdb called the 5' RACE reads again in MiXCR, with one record for every CDR3 protein. This sample has 1.8 million or so distinct CDR3 sequences, with about 39% found just once. The TCR comes from a human donor in good health. Input material: blood. V is TRBV20-1 and J is TRBJ2-5; TRBD2 aligns across 10 bases. CDR3 coding DNA: TGCAGTGCTTTCAGCGGGGGGGGAGAAGAGACCCAGTACTTC. Amino acid sequence: CSAFSGGGEETQYF.